What follows are 14 T cell receptor beta chains derived from one specimen sequenced in a study of T cells in narcolepsy. Sequencing was performed with immunoSEQ multiplex PCR; in TCRdb, only in-frame clones are kept and a portion is missing. The sample yields 27,000 or so clones, more than 75% seen once. The specimen was CD45RA- memory CD4+ T cells from PBMCs. The receptors shown here come from a human donor with narcolepsy.

The rearrangement joins TRBV25-1 to TRBJ2-5; tentatively, D is TRBD2 (5 bases). This CDR3 spans 13 amino acids. Trimming cost V 8 bases and J 0 bases, with 10 bases left between them. Germline lookup yields CDR1 MGHDK and CDR2 SYGVNS. CDR3 in DNA: TGTGCCAGCTCGGACTCGTACCAAGAGACCCAGTACTTC. This encodes CASSDSYQETQYF.

V gene TRBV5-1 combines with J gene TRBJ2-3, with 7 bases matching TRBD2. The CDR3 totals 15 residues. Germline V lookup: CDR1 SGHRS, CDR2 YFSETQ. V shed 4 bases and J 2 bases; nucleotides not matched to a gene: 7. The CDR3 DNA follows: TGCGCCAGCAGCCCTGGGACTACCCCCACAGATACGCAGTATTTT. Its protein product is CASSPGTTPTDTQYF.

This chain connects TRBV6-6 to TRBJ1-3; D remains ambiguous. The CDR3 extends over 16 amino acids. Germline CDR1 and CDR2: MNHNY and SVGAGI (reference sequence). V lost 6 bases, J lost 1 base, and 16 bases lay in between. CDR3 sequence (DNA): TGTGCCAGCAGCCATAGGGTGGTTAGGTCTGGAAACACCATATATTTT. Translation gives CASSHRVVRSGNTIYF.

This chain links TRBV18 with TRBJ2-3; 7 positions match TRBD1. Germline loops: CDR1 KGHSH, CDR2 LQKENI. This CDR3 comprises 16 residues. The trim removed 3 bases at V and 2 bases at J, leaving 8 bases unmatched. CDR3 residues: CASSPAGTVNTDTQYF. For the CDR3, the DNA is TGTGCCAGCTCACCCGCCGGGACAGTGAACACAGATACGCAGTATTTT. The whole variable domain, filled in from reference TRBV18 and TRBJ2-3, reads NAGVMQNPRHLVRRRGQEARLRCSPMKGHSHVYWYRQLPEEGLKFMVYLQKENIIDESGMPKERFSAEFPKEGPSILRIQQVVRGDSAAYFCASSPAGTVNTDTQYFGPGTRLTVL.

The chain couples TRBV6-5 to TRBJ1-6; no reliable D call. This CDR3 has 14 residues. V was cut by 5 bases and J by 0 bases, with 5 bases left in between. Germline CDR1 MNHEY, CDR2 SVGAGI. The CDR3 DNA sequence: TGTGCCAGCAGTGAACCCTCCTATAATTCACCCCTCCACTTT. As protein: CASSEPSYNSPLHF.

This clone was recorded once. This chain links TRBV19 with TRBJ1-2, with a tentative D call TRBD1 (5 bases). The CDR3 has 16 amino acids. Germline V gene lookup returns CDR1 LNHDA and CDR2 SQIVND (reference sequence). Trimming shortened V by 6 bases and J by 3 bases, and 20 bases separated the two germline ends. Here the CDR3 reads CASRGRGEARDYGYTF. DNA of the CDR3: TGTGCCAGTAGGGGGCGAGGGGAGGCCCGGGACTATGGCTACACCTTC. The entire variable domain, with the rest obtained from reference TRBV19 and TRBJ1-2, is as follows: DGGITQSPKYLFRKEGQNVTLSCEQNLNHDAMYWYRQDPGQGLRLIYYSQIVNDFQKGDIAEGYSVSREKKESFPLTVTSAQKNPTAFYLCASRGRGEARDYGYTFGSGTRLTVV.

The chain has TRBV6-6 and TRBJ2-3, with 8 bases matching TRBD2. The CDR3 consists of 15 residues. Germline V lookup: CDR1 MNHNY, CDR2 SVGAGI (reference sequence). Trimming took 6 bases from V and 2 from J; bases not matched to a gene: 7. CDR3 bases: TGTGCCAGCAGCCTTAGCGGGGAAAACACAGATACGCAGTATTTT. Residues: CASSLSGENTDTQYF.

Comments on this clone: An end of the junction differs from the germline gene, which may be a read error. V usage is TRBV6-5 and J usage is TRBJ1-5; D call uncertain. CDR3 length equals 12 residues. Germline CDR1 is MNHEY and CDR2 is SVGAGI. The CDR3 DNA sequence: TGCCGAGGGAGGATCAGCAATCAGCCCCAGCATTTT. Translated, it gives CRGRISNQPQHF.

The V and J genes are TRBV11-3 and TRBJ1-4; D call uncertain. Trimming shortened V by 6 bases and J by 6 bases, and 14 bases separated the two germline ends. Per germline, CDR1 SGHNT and CDR2 YENEEA. The CDR3 consists of 14 residues. This CDR3 is CASSFRAKDEKLFF. The CDR3 DNA follows: TGTGCCAGCAGTTTCCGGGCTAAGGATGAAAAACTGTTTTTT.

This clone was counted only a few times. This chain joins TRBV7-8 and TRBJ2-7, with 8 positions matching TRBD1. The V segment lost 0 bases and the J segment 1 base; nucleotides outside the gene matches: 5. Germline CDR1 SGHVS, CDR2 FQNEAQ. The CDR3 extends over 16 amino acids. CDR3 in DNA: TGTGCCAGCAGCTTAGCCGGACAGGGATCGTCCTACGAGCAGTACTTC. This sequence encodes CASSLAGQGSSYEQYF. Together with reference TRBV7-8 and TRBJ2-7, the CDR3 gives the full variable domain: GAGVSQSPRYKVAKRGQDVALRCDPISGHVSLFWYQQALGQGPEFLTYFQNEAQLDKSGLPSDRFFAERPEGSVSTLKIQRTQQEDSAVYLCASSLAGQGSSYEQYFGPGTRLTVT.

Points on this clone: The sample has other DNA sequences that encode this CDR3 too. The CDR3 bases are TGTGCCAGCAGTTACTCCGGGACTAGCACAGATACGCAGTATTTT. This encodes CASSYSGTSTDTQYF. J is TRBJ2-3 and V is TRBV6-5, with D possibly TRBD2 on 6 matching bases. The germline V and J ends were trimmed by 0 bases and 0 bases, with 7 bases remaining between them. The CDR3 loop spans 15 amino acids. Per the germline V gene, CDR1 is MNHEY and CDR2 is SVGAGI.

The chain links TRBV19 to TRBJ2-2, with 8 bases aligning to TRBD1. V lost 9 bases, J lost 8 bases, and 8 bases stayed unmatched. Germline-derived CDR1 and CDR2 are LNHDA and SQIVND (reference sequence). The CDR3 consists of 13 residues. CDR3 in DNA: TGTGCCAGCAGCGACAGGGGTATAGGGGAGCTGTTTTTT. It is translated as CASSDRGIGELFF.

The V call is TRBV9, the J call TRBJ2-1; D gene uncertain. The CDR3 loop spans 14 amino acids. In germline, CDR1 is SGDLS, CDR2 YYNGEE. V dropped 1 base and J dropped 5 bases, with 10 bases sitting between them. CDR3 DNA: TGTGCCAGCAGCGTAACGATTTCCAACAATGAGCAGTTCTTC. Translating it yields CASSVTISNNEQFF. The entire variable domain, with the rest obtained from reference TRBV9 and TRBJ2-1, is as follows: DSGVTQTPKHLITATGQRVTLRCSPRSGDLSVYWYQQSLDQGLQFLIQYYNGEERAKGNILERFSAQQFPDLHSELNLSSLELGDSALYFCASSVTISNNEQFFGPGTRLTVL.

The CDR3 DNA reads TGTGCCATCAGTGACCACGGGGGGACGAACACTGAAGCTTTCTTT. Its protein is CAISDHGGTNTEAFF. This chain connects TRBV10-3 to TRBJ1-1; a possible D gene is TRBD1 (5 bases). V lost 3 bases and J lost 1, with 12 bases in between. The CDR3 runs 15 residues. In germline, CDR1 is ENHRY, CDR2 SYGVKD.